A single sample gave rise to the 17 T cell receptor beta chains below, sequenced in a study of T cell clonality in common variable immunodeficiency. Only in-frame clones appear in the TCRdb table, and some are missing; sequencing was by immunoSEQ multiplex PCR. This sample has about 35,000 clones and no singletons, with 9.5% in the ten largest. Sequenced material: peripheral blood mononuclear cells. These receptor sequences come from a person aged 18 to 75 in good health.

This clone was counted many times. Read data end 3 residues before the CDR3 end; the end is taken from the germline J gene. V usage is TRBV7-6 and J usage is TRBJ2-7, with a weak D call TRBD2 (6 bases). Trimming took 1 base from V and 1 from J, leaving 8 bases between them. Germline V gene lookup returns CDR1 SGHVS and CDR2 FNYEAQ. The CDR3 is 14 residues long. The DNA read from the CDR3 is TGTGCCAGCAGCTTAGATAGCGGTTCCTACGAG. This encodes CASSLDSGSYE. The full CDR3 reads CASSLDSGSYEQYF.

To note about this clone: From the germline J gene comes the end of the CDR3, since the read stops 3 residues before it. V is TRBV6-2 or TRBV6-3 and J is TRBJ1-2, with D possibly matching TRBD1 (5 bases). CDR3 size: 15 residues. Germline CDR1 and CDR2: MNHEY and SVGEGT. The CDR3 loop is CASSTGLKRTYDYTF. Incomplete CDR3 DNA: TGTGCCAGCAGTACGGGACTTAAGCGGACCTACGAC.

This clone came up a few times. From the germline J gene comes the end of the CDR3, since the read stops 3 residues before it. This chain uses TRBV2 with TRBJ2-5, with TRBD1 identical over 7 bases. With V trimmed by 8 bases and J by 3 bases, 9 bases remained unmatched. The CDR3 runs 14 residues. Germline lookup yields CDR1 SNHLY and CDR2 FYNNEI. CDR3 amino acids: CASGDSYMEETQYF. The part of the CDR3 DNA that was read is TGTGCCAGCGGGGACAGCTACATGGAAGAGACC. The variable domain in full, with the rest retrieved from reference TRBV2 and TRBJ2-5, is EPEVTQTPSHQVTQMGQEVILRCVPISNHLYFYWYRQILGQKVEFLVSFYNNEISEKSEIFDDQFSVERPDGSNFTLKIRSTKLEDSAMYFCASGDSYMEETQYFGPGTRLLVL.

For this clone: The read falls 3 residues short of the CDR3 end, and the missing part is taken from the germline J gene. V is TRBV7-8 and J is TRBJ1-5; the D gene is possibly TRBD1 (6 bases). Trimming removed 0 bases at V and 0 bases at J, with 6 bases between. This CDR3 is built from 15 residues. Looked up from germline, CDR1 is SGHVS and CDR2 is FQNEAQ. The covered CDR3 bases are TGTGCCAGCAGCTTAGCAGGGGGTAGCAATCAGCCC. It encodes CASSLAGGSNQP. The entire CDR3 protein is CASSLAGGSNQPQHF.

In its sample, this clone was seen a few times. The DNA ends 3 residues before the CDR3 does, and the rest of the CDR3 is filled in from the germline J gene. The V call is TRBV11-3, the J call TRBJ1-1; TRBD1 agrees at 7 bases. After removal of 5 bases from V and 3 bases from J, the junction contained 9 bases not matched to a gene. The germline V gene has CDR1 SGHNT and CDR2 YENEEA. The CDR3 is made up of 15 amino acids. Here the CDR3 reads CASSPTTGTYTEAFF. CDR3 DNA, as far as it was read: TGTGCCAGCAGCCCAACGACAGGGACCTACACTGAA.

At least ten counts were recorded for this clone. The DNA ends 3 residues before the CDR3 does, and the rest of the CDR3 is filled in from the germline J gene. The chain joins TRBV6-2 or TRBV6-3 to TRBJ2-3; 10 bases align to TRBD1. This CDR3 has 16 amino acids. J lost 6 bases, V lost 2 bases, and 8 bases had no gene match. CDR1 is MNHEY and CDR2 is SVGEGT in the germline V gene. The CDR3 sequence: CASSYNPGQGYDTQYF. The part of the CDR3 DNA that was read is TGTGCCAGCAGTTACAATCCGGGACAGGGGTACGATACG.

This clone appeared many times. From the germline J gene comes the end of the CDR3, since the read stops 3 residues before it. The chain links TRBV19 to TRBJ2-7; D unresolved. V lost 5 bases and J lost 1, with 3 bases in between. Germline CDR1 is LNHDA and CDR2 is SQIVND (reference sequence). This CDR3 is 11 amino acids long. The CDR3 spells CASSHSYEQYF. The DNA read from the CDR3 is TGTGCCAGTAGTCATTCCTACGAG.

This clone has a count of ten or more. The CDR3 extends 3 residues past the end of the read, so its final part is completed from the germline J gene. The chain is built from TRBV7-3 and TRBJ1-2, with TRBD1 matching over 8 bases. CDR1 is SGHTA, CDR2 FQGTGA, per germline. The CDR3 length is 14 residues. The V segment lost 3 bases and the J segment 7 bases; nucleotides outside the gene matches: 7. This chain's CDR3 is CASSFGTGQGGYTF. The sequenced part of the CDR3 DNA is TGTGCCAGCAGCTTTGGGACAGGTCAAGGTGGC.

In this sample, this clone turned up many times. Partial CDR3 DNA: TGTGCCAGCAGGTCTGTACAGGGCAACTTAAACATT. Translating it yields CASRSVQGNLNI. The entire CDR3 is CASRSVQGNLNIQYF. V usage is TRBV28 and J usage is TRBJ2-4; weak D call: TRBD1 (6 bases). The read halts 3 residues ahead of the CDR3 end, with the missing end drawn from the germline J gene. The V gene lost 6 bases and the J gene lost 6 bases, with 18 bases spanning the gap. This CDR3 is 15 amino acids long. Germline V gives CDR1 MDHEN, CDR2 SYDVKM.

In its sample, this clone was seen a few times. At one boundary the junction diverges from the germline segment, which might be a read error. The DNA ends 3 residues before the CDR3 does, and the rest of the CDR3 is filled in from the germline J gene. Other DNA sequences in the same sample also yield this CDR3. V usage is TRBV5-1 and J usage is TRBJ1-6, with 7 bases identical to TRBD1. The V gene's germline CDR1 is SGHRS and CDR2 YFSETQ. This CDR3 region has 16 residues. CDR3 loop: CASSVHRGSDNSPLHF. The sequenced part of the CDR3 DNA is TGCGCCAGCAGCGTCCACAGGGGCTCTGATAATTCGCCC. Based on the CDR3 plus reference TRBV5-1 and TRBJ1-6, the full variable domain is KAGVTQTPRYLIKTRGQQVTLSCSPISGHRSVSWYQQTPGQGLQFLFEYFSETQRNKGNFPGRFSGRQFSNSRSEMNVSTLELGDSALYLCASSVHRGSDNSPLHFGNGTRLTVT.

This clone has at least ten counts. The read ends 3 residues shy of where the CDR3 ends; the end is completed using the germline J gene. This sequence joins TRBV5-1 and TRBJ2-4; D is undetermined. Germline V gives CDR1 SGHRS, CDR2 YFSETQ. V was pared by 2 bases and J by 0 bases, with 9 bases between. The CDR3 runs to 15 residues. CDR3 DNA, as far as it was read: TGCGCCAGCAGCTTTGAATCGGGAGCCAAAAACATT. Amino acids: CASSFESGAKNI. The whole CDR3 protein is CASSFESGAKNIQYF.

This clone was picked up a small number of times. With the read ending 3 residues before the CDR3 end, the germline J gene is used to fill in that end. This rearrangement joins TRBV5-1 to TRBJ1-2; 7 positions match TRBD1. Germline loops: CDR1 SGHRS, CDR2 YFSETQ. The CDR3 is 16 residues long. CDR3 bases read: TGCGCCAGCAGCTTGACAGGGGAAGAAAAGTCCTACGAC. This gives the protein CASSLTGEEKSYD. The full CDR3 protein is CASSLTGEEKSYDYTF.

In its sample, this clone was seen many times. The DNA ends 3 residues before the CDR3 does, and the rest of the CDR3 is filled in from the germline J gene. V gene TRBV7-9 combines with J gene TRBJ2-7; 9 bases fit TRBD1. Germline V gives CDR1 SEHNR, CDR2 FQNEAQ (reference sequence). Germline trimming cut 3 bases from V and 3 bases from J; bases unmatched to any gene: 6. The CDR3 runs 15 residues. The CDR3: CASSLPGTGNYEQYF. Partial CDR3 DNA: TGTGCCAGCAGCTTGCCCGGGACAGGGAACTACGAG.

This clone was counted ten times or more. One end of the junction is discordant with germline, which a read error may explain. The read stops 3 residues short of the end of the CDR3; the missing end is completed from the germline J gene. The chain recombines TRBV20-1 with TRBJ2-3, with 9 nucleotides matching TRBD1. The CDR3 contains 14 residues. Germline values: CDR1 DFQATT, CDR2 SNEGSKA (reference sequence). The sequenced CDR3 bases are TGCAGCGCTAGCTCCGGGACAGGGCAAGAGACG. Amino acid sequence: CSASSGTGQET. The whole CDR3 protein is CSASSGTGQETQYF.

This clone appeared a few times. The read halts 3 residues ahead of the CDR3 end, with the missing end drawn from the germline J gene. The gene calls are TRBV13 and TRBJ1-4, with D possibly matching TRBD1 (5 bases). Germline-derived CDR1 and CDR2 are PRHDT and FYEKMQ (reference sequence). The CDR3 is 16 residues long. CDR3 DNA, as far as it was read: TGTGCCAGCAGCTTAGGCTTTGGCTCTGGGGCCAACGTA. Translating it yields CASSLGFGSGANV. The CDR3 in full is CASSLGFGSGANVLFF.

Many counts were recorded for this clone. The read ends 3 residues early relative to the CDR3; the germline J gene fills the gap. The rearrangement uses TRBV5-6 and TRBJ2-2, with TRBD1 identical over 7 bases. The CDR3 contains 14 residues. CDR1 SGHDT and CDR2 YYEEEE come from the germline V gene. CDR3 loop: CASSFDRANEKLFF. The part of the CDR3 DNA that was read is TGTGCCAGCAGCTTCGACAGGGCGAATGAAAAG.

This clone appeared many times. At one of its ends the junction is not consistent with the germline gene, which may arise from a read error. The read comes to an end 3 residues before the CDR3 does, leaving the germline J gene to fill in the end. The rearrangement uses TRBV7-7 and TRBJ2-7; 8 bases line up with TRBD1. There are 14 residues in the CDR3. Germline CDR1 and CDR2: SSHAT and FNYEAQ (reference sequence). The chain's CDR3 is CASSPGQGFYEQYF. CDR3 bases read: TGTGCTAGCAGCCCTGGACAGGGTTTCTACGAG.